The 32 T cell receptor beta chains listed next were all sequenced from one sample in a study of blood T cells in healthy people across ages. Together with a sample-barcoded 5' primer, a J-beta primer mix was included in a second PCR lasting about 7 to 11 cycles. Each CDR3 protein is one row after TCRdb ran MiXCR on the 5' RACE reads. The table has some 1,800,000 distinct CDR3 sequences, approximately 40% seen once. The specimen sequenced was blood. The receptors here all came from a human donor in good health.

This clonotype was recorded a few times. This chain uses TRBV28 with TRBJ2-4; D is unresolved. Germline V lookup: CDR1 MDHEN, CDR2 SYDVKM. Trimming took 3 bases from V and 1 from J, leaving 7 bases between them. The CDR3 has 14 amino acids. CDR3 sequence reads: CASSLTVAKNIQYF. CDR3 coding DNA: TGTGCCAGCAGTTTGACTGTGGCCAAAAACATTCAGTACTTC.

CDR3 nucleotides: TGTGCCAGCAGCGAAAGACATCTGAACACTGAAGCTTTCTTT. Its protein is CASSERHLNTEAFF. V and J are TRBV7-9 and TRBJ1-1; D not certain. The CDR3 is 14 residues long. Trimming pared 5 bases from V and 0 bases from J, leaving 10 bases between. The V gene's germline CDR1 is SEHNR and CDR2 FQNEAQ (reference sequence).

This clonotype came up a few times. The rearrangement uses TRBV12-3 or TRBV12-4 and TRBJ1-2; D gene uncertain. V dropped 3 bases and J dropped 4 bases, with 6 bases sitting between them. The length of the CDR3 is 12 residues. CDR3 in amino acids: CASSFGRYGYTF. CDR3 DNA: TGTGCCAGCAGTTTTGGTCGCTATGGCTACACCTTC.

This clonotype showed up many times. J is TRBJ2-5 and V is TRBV12-3 or TRBV12-4, with a possible D match to TRBD2 (5 bases). This CDR3 spans 14 amino acids. Between the trimmed V and J ends, which lost 6 bases and 7 bases, there was a span of 18 bases. The CDR3 is CASSNRTPRGTQYF. The CDR3, as DNA: TGTGCCAGCAGCAATAGGACTCCACGGGGGACCCAGTACTTC.

This clonotype was seen a few times. The chain recombines TRBV15 with TRBJ1-2; TRBD1 is a possible D gene (5 bases). The ends were cut back, 0 bases at V and 2 bases at J, with 7 bases in the middle. The CDR3 extends over 14 amino acids. The germline gives CDR1 LNHNV, CDR2 YYDKDF (reference sequence). CDR3 region: CATSRDRQNYGYTF. CDR3 bases: TGTGCCACCAGCAGAGATCGACAGAACTATGGCTACACCTTC.

This clonotype has more than one count but fewer than ten. The V and J genes are TRBV5-8 and TRBJ2-1; 8 bases are shared with TRBD1. The CDR3 totals 14 residues. J gave up 7 bases and V 3 bases, and 6 bases lay outside the gene matches. Germline V lookup: CDR1 SGHTS, CDR2 YDEGEE. The CDR3 DNA reads TGTGCCAGCAGCTCTGGGACAGGATGGAATGAGCAGTTCTTC. Its translation is CASSSGTGWNEQFF.

This chain uses TRBV29-1 with TRBJ2-5; 12 bases match TRBD2. In germline, CDR1 is SQVTM, CDR2 ANQGSEA. The trim removed 7 bases at V and 2 bases at J, leaving 5 bases unmatched. This CDR3 spans 14 amino acids. This CDR3 reads CSATSGGNQETQYF. Written as DNA, the CDR3 is TGCAGCGCCACTAGCGGGGGGAATCAAGAGACCCAGTACTTC.

This clonotype was seen repeatedly, ten times or more. The rearrangement uses TRBV5-1 and TRBJ2-7; D remains unclear. CDR3 size: 11 residues. Deletions cut 5 bases from V and 2 bases from J, with 5 bases between. CDR1 and CDR2 from the germline V gene are SGHRS and YFSETQ. CDR3 sequence: CASRDAYEQYF. The CDR3 nucleotides are TGCGCCAGCAGAGACGCCTACGAGCAGTACTTC.

This rearrangement joins TRBV5-1 to TRBJ2-1; 11 bases are a match to TRBD2. CDR1 is SGHRS, CDR2 YFSETQ, per germline. Trimming removed 2 bases from V and 6 bases from J; junction bases left unmatched: 10. CDR3 length: 17 amino acids. CDR3 sequence reads: CASSFRSGGAVSNEQFF. The DNA of the CDR3 is TGCGCCAGCAGCTTCCGTAGCGGGGGGGCCGTTAGCAATGAGCAGTTCTTC.

This clonotype was seen only a few times. V is TRBV12-3 or TRBV12-4 and J is TRBJ1-1, with unresolved D. The CDR3 covers 13 residues. Trimming shortened V by 1 base and J by 6 bases, and 9 bases separated the two germline ends. This chain's CDR3 is CASSLGPDAEAFF. Here the CDR3 DNA reads TGTGCCAGCAGTTTAGGCCCGGACGCTGAAGCTTTCTTT.

The chain links TRBV4-3 to TRBJ2-4; 8 bases line up with TRBD1. Gene TRBJ2-5 matches the end of the DNA better, so the J call may be wrong. In germline, CDR1 is LGHNA, CDR2 YSLEER. The CDR3 spans 16 residues. The CDR3 DNA reads TGCGCCAGCAGCCAAGCAACGGGACAGGCCGGGGAGACCCAGTACTTC. It specifies CASSQATGQAGETQYF.

The rearrangement uses TRBV20-1 and TRBJ2-4; 13 positions match TRBD2. The end of the DNA aligns better with TRBJ2-7, so the J call may be wrong. CDR3 length: 13 residues. Germline CDR1 DFQATT, CDR2 SNEGSKA (reference sequence). For the CDR3, the DNA is TGCAGTGCAACTAGCGGGGGGGCCTACGAGCAGTACTTC. Protein: CSATSGGAYEQYF.

The CDR3, as DNA: TGTGCCAGCAAAATTTCGGGGGGCGCCGATAGACGAGGGAACACTGAAGCTTTCTTT. It codes for CASKISGGADRRGNTEAFF. The V gene is TRBV12-3 or TRBV12-4, the J gene TRBJ1-1, with D perhaps TRBD1 (6 bases). The CDR3 is 19 amino acids. Trimming took 7 bases from V and 1 from J, leaving 28 bases between them.

This clonotype was seen many times. The rearrangement joins TRBV7-9 to TRBJ1-1; D is ambiguous. Per the germline V gene, CDR1 is SEHNR and CDR2 is FQNEAQ (reference sequence). Trimming took off 1 base at V and 1 base at J, with 7 bases between the two ends. The CDR3 contains 14 residues. The CDR3: CASSLDWGNTEAFF. The CDR3 bases are TGTGCCAGCAGCTTAGACTGGGGGAACACTGAAGCTTTCTTT.

This clonotype was observed a few times. The chain links TRBV6-1 to TRBJ2-3; the D is unclear. The germline CDR1 and CDR2 sequences are MNHNS and SASEGT. V dropped 6 bases and J dropped 5 bases, with 9 bases sitting between them. CDR3 length: 12 residues. Here the CDR3 reads CASRLQRDTQYF. The CDR3 region has the DNA TGTGCCAGCAGGCTACAACGAGATACGCAGTATTTT.

This clonotype was seen a handful of times. CDR3 in DNA: TGCGCCAGCAGCTTGGGGTATCAGGCGGAGCAGTTCTTC. Amino acids: CASSLGYQAEQFF. The chain carries TRBV5-1 and TRBJ2-1; D gene ambiguous. CDR3 size: 13 residues. Germline loops: CDR1 SGHRS, CDR2 YFSETQ. The V and J ends lost 0 bases and 10 bases respectively, with 11 bases between them.

V is TRBV27 and J is TRBJ2-3; 9 positions agree with TRBD2. V lost 6 bases to trimming and J lost 6 bases; unmatched junction nucleotides: 13. Germline V gene data show CDR1 as MNHEY and CDR2 as SMNVEV (reference sequence). CDR3 length: 16 amino acids. In DNA form, the CDR3 reads TGTGCCAGCAGGGGAGCCGGGACTAGCTCCTGGGATACGCAGTATTTT. This gives the protein CASRGAGTSSWDTQYF.

V is TRBV20-1 and J is TRBJ1-2; D possibly corresponds to TRBD1 (6 bases). V dropped 0 bases and J dropped 8 bases, with 10 bases sitting between them. The germline CDR1 and CDR2 sequences are DFQATT and SNEGSKA (reference sequence). The CDR3 has 12 residues. The CDR3 region is CSARDPGAGYTF. The CDR3 DNA reads TGCAGTGCTAGAGATCCAGGGGCGGGCTACACCTTC.

The chain combines TRBV18 with TRBJ2-5; D call uncertain. Germline V lookup: CDR1 KGHSH, CDR2 LQKENI. Trimming cost V 5 bases and J 11 bases, with 18 bases left between them. The CDR3 is 13 amino acids. CDR3 sequence: CASSGDPQDEQYF. The CDR3 nucleotides read TGTGCCAGCTCAGGGGATCCCCAGGACGAACAGTACTTC.

The gene calls are TRBV15 and TRBJ2-1, with D unclear. The J call is in doubt because the DNA end fits TRBJ2-7 better. There are 13 residues in the CDR3. Germline V gene data show CDR1 as LNHNV and CDR2 as YYDKDF (reference sequence). This CDR3 reads CATGSNSYNEQYF. The CDR3, as DNA: TGTGCCACCGGATCGAACTCCTACAATGAGCAGTACTTC.

The genes are TRBV4-1 and TRBJ2-1, with 7 bases fitting TRBD2. This CDR3 has 18 residues. CDR1 MGHRA and CDR2 YSYEKL come from the germline V gene. V was clipped by 0 bases and J by 3 bases; unmatched bases: 11. CDR3 sequence: CASSQEAGGSGFYNEQFF. The CDR3 coding sequence is TGCGCCAGCAGCCAAGAGGCCGGGGGGTCTGGTTTCTACAATGAGCAGTTCTTC.

A few counts support this clonotype. The chain joins TRBV7-3 to TRBJ1-6, with TRBD1 matching over 9 bases. This CDR3 region has 15 residues. Germline CDR1 and CDR2: SGHTA and FQGTGA. J was trimmed by 0 bases and V by 9 bases; bases with no gene match: 3. CDR3 DNA sequence: TGTGCCAGGGGACAGGGCAGCTCCTATAATTCACCCCTCCACTTT. As protein: CARGQGSSYNSPLHF.

This clonotype was seen many times. The rearrangement uses TRBV7-8 and TRBJ2-7; no clear D. The CDR3 has 13 amino acids. In germline, CDR1 is SGHVS, CDR2 FQNEAQ. V was cut by 4 bases and J by 5 bases, with 12 bases left in between. The CDR3 region is CASSSTVLHEQYF. The CDR3 DNA is TGTGCCAGCAGCTCCACGGTTCTTCACGAGCAGTACTTC. Full variable domain (outside the CDR3, taken from reference TRBV7-8 and TRBJ2-7): GAGVSQSPRYKVAKRGQDVALRCDPISGHVSLFWYQQALGQGPEFLTYFQNEAQLDKSGLPSDRFFAERPEGSVSTLKIQRTQQEDSAVYLCASSSTVLHEQYFGPGTRLTVT.

This clonotype was recorded a few times. The chain employs TRBV12-3 or TRBV12-4 and TRBJ2-6; D may be TRBD2 (5 bases). Trimming cost V 5 bases and J 2 bases, with 13 bases left between them. This CDR3 has 16 amino acids. The CDR3, as DNA: TGTGCCAGCAGTCTCAACAGAGGGCCTGGGGCCAACGTCCTGACTTTC. Translating gives CASSLNRGPGANVLTF.

This clonotype was seen more than once but under ten times. The chain links TRBV5-1 to TRBJ1-6, with no clear D. CDR3 length equals 17 residues. Germline V lookup: CDR1 SGHRS, CDR2 YFSETQ. Between the trimmed V and J ends, which lost 4 bases and 0 bases, there was a span of 14 bases. The CDR3 bases are TGCGCCAGCAGCCATCATCCGGGTAGCTCCTATAATTCACCCCTCCACTTT. Translated, it gives CASSHHPGSSYNSPLHF.

This clonotype was observed many times. The chain couples TRBV29-1 to TRBJ2-7; D remains ambiguous. The CDR3 runs 10 residues. The V and J ends lost 8 bases and 5 bases respectively, with 10 bases between them. Germline V CDR1 and CDR2: SQVTM, ANQGSEA. DNA of the CDR3: TGCAGCCCTGTTAAGAACGAGCAGTACTTC. The encoded protein is CSPVKNEQYF.

The J gene is TRBJ2-5, the V gene TRBV7-2, with 7 positions matching TRBD2. The V and J ends lost 5 bases and 4 bases, in that order; junction bases with no gene match: 13. Germline CDR1 is SGHTA and CDR2 is FQGNSA. CDR3 length equals 16 residues. The CDR3 DNA sequence: TGTGCCAGCAGCCCGGGGGGAGGGTATGAGGGAGAGACCCAGTACTTC. Amino acids: CASSPGGGYEGETQYF.

There are a few counts of this clonotype. This sequence joins TRBV4-3 and TRBJ2-3; D unclear. The CDR3 sequence is 16 residues long. V was shortened by 0 bases and J by 6 bases, with 16 bases between the two germline ends. CDR1 LGHNA and CDR2 YSLEER come from the germline V gene. CDR3: CASSQDRSFSTDTQYF. CDR3 nucleotides: TGCGCCAGCAGCCAAGATCGGTCTTTTTCCACGGATACGCAGTATTTT.

The J gene is TRBJ2-5, the V gene TRBV29-1; perhaps D is TRBD1 or TRBD2 (5 bases each). The CDR3 loop spans 14 amino acids. The V gene lost 3 bases and the J gene lost 5 bases, with 16 bases spanning the gap. Germline lookup yields CDR1 SQVTM and CDR2 ANQGSEA. CDR3 amino acids: CSVEQGGGRETQYF. In DNA, the CDR3 is TGCAGCGTTGAGCAGGGCGGAGGCAGGGAGACCCAGTACTTC.

CDR3 DNA: TGTGCCAGCAGCTTAACGGCGGGCAACACAGATACGCAGTATTTT. Residues: CASSLTAGNTDTQYF. V is TRBV7-2 and J is TRBJ2-3, with a weak D call TRBD2 (5 bases). Germline V gives CDR1 SGHTA, CDR2 FQGNSA. Trimming removed 2 bases at V and 2 bases at J, with 11 bases between. The CDR3 consists of 15 residues.

This clonotype came up a few times. The V gene is TRBV6-2 or TRBV6-3, the J gene TRBJ1-2; possibly TRBD1 for D (5 bases). V was cut by 5 bases and J by 6 bases, with 16 bases left in between. The CDR3 length is 14 residues. Germline assignment: CDR1 MNHEY and CDR2 SVGEGT. The CDR3 reads CASSRNRISDGYTF. The CDR3 nucleotides are TGTGCCAGCAGTCGAAACAGGATATCTGATGGCTACACCTTC.

Remarks on this clonotype: At one boundary the junction diverges from the germline segment, which might be a read error. The chain has TRBV10-3 and TRBJ2-5; D gene ambiguous. CDR1 and CDR2 (germline): ENHRY, SYGVKD. This CDR3 is 12 amino acids long. CDR3 DNA: TGTGCCATCAGTGAGTCCGTAGAGACCCGGTACTTC. Its protein product is CAISESVETRYF.